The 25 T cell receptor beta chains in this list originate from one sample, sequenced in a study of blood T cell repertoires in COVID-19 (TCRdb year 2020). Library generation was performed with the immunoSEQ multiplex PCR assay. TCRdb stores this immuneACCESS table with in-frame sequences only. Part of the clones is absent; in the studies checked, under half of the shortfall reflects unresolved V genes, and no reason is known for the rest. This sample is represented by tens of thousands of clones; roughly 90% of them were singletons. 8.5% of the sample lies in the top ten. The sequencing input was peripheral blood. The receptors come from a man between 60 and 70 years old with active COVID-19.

The CDR3 DNA follows: TGCGCCAGCAGCTTTGGGGACAGGGGATTCTCTGGAAACACCATATATTTT. Amino acids: CASSFGDRGFSGNTIYF. The chain has TRBV5-1 and TRBJ1-3; TRBD1 aligns across 10 bases. The V gene end was trimmed by 2 bases and the J gene end by 0 bases; junction bases not matched to a gene: 5. The V gene's germline CDR1 is SGHRS and CDR2 YFSETQ. The CDR3 consists of 17 residues.

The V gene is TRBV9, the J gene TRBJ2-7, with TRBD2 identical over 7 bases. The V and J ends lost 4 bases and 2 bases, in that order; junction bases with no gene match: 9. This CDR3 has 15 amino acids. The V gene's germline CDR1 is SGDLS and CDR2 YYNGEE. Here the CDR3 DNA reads TGTGCCAGCAGCAGGACTGCTAGCGGTACCTACGAGCAGTACTTC. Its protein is CASSRTASGTYEQYF.

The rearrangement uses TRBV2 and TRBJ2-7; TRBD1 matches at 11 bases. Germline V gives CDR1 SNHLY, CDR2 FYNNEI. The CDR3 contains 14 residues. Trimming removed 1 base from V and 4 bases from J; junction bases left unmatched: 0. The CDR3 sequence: CASSEGDRGYEQYF. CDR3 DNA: TGTGCCAGCAGTGAAGGGGACAGGGGGTACGAGCAGTACTTC. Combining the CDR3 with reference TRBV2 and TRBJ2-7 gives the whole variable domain EPEVTQTPSHQVTQMGQEVILRCVPISNHLYFYWYRQILGQKVEFLVSFYNNEISEKSEIFDDQFSVERPDGSNFTLKIRSTKLEDSAMYFCASSEGDRGYEQYFGPGTRLTVT.

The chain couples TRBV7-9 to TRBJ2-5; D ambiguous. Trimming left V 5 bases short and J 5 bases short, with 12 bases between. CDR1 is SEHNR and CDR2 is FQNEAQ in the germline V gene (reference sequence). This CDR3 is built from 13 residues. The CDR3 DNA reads TGTGCCAGCAGCCCTCTCAGGAAGGAGACCCAGTACTTC. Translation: CASSPLRKETQYF.

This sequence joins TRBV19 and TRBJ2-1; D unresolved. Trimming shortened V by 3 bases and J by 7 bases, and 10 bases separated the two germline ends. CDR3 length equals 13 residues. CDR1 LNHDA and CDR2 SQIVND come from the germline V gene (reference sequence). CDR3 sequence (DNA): TGTGCCAGTAGTATTGTTGACGGGAATGAGCAGTTCTTC. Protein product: CASSIVDGNEQFF.

The CDR3 DNA follows: TGCGCCAGCAGCTTGGCGGGATCTACCTTGTATGGCTACACCTTC. It is translated as CASSLAGSTLYGYTF. The rearrangement links TRBV5-1 to TRBJ1-2; D is ambiguous. Germline CDR1 reads SGHRS; CDR2 reads YFSETQ. The CDR3 runs 15 residues. Trimming removed 0 bases at V and 5 bases at J, with 14 bases between.

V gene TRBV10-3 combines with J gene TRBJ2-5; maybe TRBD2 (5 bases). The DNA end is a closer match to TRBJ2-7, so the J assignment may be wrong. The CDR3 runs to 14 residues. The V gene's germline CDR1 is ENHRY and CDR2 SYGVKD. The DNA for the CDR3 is TGTGCCATCAGTGAGTCGGGTCTAGCCGACGAGCAGTACTTC. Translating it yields CAISESGLADEQYF.

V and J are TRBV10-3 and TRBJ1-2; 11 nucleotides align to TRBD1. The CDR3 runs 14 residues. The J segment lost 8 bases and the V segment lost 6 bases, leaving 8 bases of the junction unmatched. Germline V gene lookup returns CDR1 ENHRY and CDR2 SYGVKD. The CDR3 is CAIRRTGGAGGYTF. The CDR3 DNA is TGTGCCATCAGACGGACAGGGGGCGCGGGAGGCTACACCTTC.

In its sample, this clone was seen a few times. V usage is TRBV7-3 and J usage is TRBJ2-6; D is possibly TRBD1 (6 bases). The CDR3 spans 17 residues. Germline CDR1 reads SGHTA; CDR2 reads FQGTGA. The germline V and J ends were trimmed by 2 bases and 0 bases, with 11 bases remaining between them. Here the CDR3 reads CASSLRTDLSGANVLTF. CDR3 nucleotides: TGTGCCAGCAGCTTACGGACAGACCTCTCTGGGGCCAACGTCCTGACTTTC.

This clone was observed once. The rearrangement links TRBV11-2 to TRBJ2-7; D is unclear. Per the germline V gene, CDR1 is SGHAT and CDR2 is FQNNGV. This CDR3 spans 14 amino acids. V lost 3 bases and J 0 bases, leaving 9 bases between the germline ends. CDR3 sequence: CASSFDWSSYEQYF. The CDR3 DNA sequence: TGTGCCAGCAGCTTTGACTGGTCCTCCTACGAGCAGTACTTC.

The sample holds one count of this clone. CDR3 protein: CASFLDSQGSTDTQYF. The CDR3 DNA is TGTGCCAGCTTCCTTGACAGCCAGGGGAGCACAGATACGCAGTATTTT. This chain uses TRBV18 with TRBJ2-3; D may be TRBD1 (6 bases). CDR3 length: 16 residues. V shed 7 bases and J shed 0 bases, with 17 bases lying between them. Germline V gene data show CDR1 as KGHSH and CDR2 as LQKENI. Full variable domain (rest looked up from reference TRBV18 and TRBJ2-3): NAGVMQNPRHLVRRRGQEARLRCSPMKGHSHVYWYRQLPEEGLKFMVYLQKENIIDESGMPKERFSAEFPKEGPSILRIQQVVRGDSAAYFCASFLDSQGSTDTQYFGPGTRLTVL.

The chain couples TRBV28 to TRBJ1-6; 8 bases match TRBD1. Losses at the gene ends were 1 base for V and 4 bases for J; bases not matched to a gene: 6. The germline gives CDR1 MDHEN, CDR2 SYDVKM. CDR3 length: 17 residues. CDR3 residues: CASSLLTGALYNSPLHF. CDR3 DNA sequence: TGTGCCAGCAGTTTATTGACAGGGGCACTGTATAATTCACCCCTCCACTTT.

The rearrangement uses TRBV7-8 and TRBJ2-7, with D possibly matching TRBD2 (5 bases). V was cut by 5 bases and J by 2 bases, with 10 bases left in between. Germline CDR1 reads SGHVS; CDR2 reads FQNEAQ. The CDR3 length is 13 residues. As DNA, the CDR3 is TGTGCCAGCAGCATCGGACTGCCCTACGAGCAGTACTTC. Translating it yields CASSIGLPYEQYF.

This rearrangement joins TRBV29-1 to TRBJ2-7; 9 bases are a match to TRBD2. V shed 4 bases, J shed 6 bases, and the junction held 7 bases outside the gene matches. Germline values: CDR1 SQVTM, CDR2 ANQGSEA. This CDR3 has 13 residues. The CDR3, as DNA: TGCAGCGTTGGACTAGCGGCTCTGTCCGAGCAGTACTTC. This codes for CSVGLAALSEQYF.

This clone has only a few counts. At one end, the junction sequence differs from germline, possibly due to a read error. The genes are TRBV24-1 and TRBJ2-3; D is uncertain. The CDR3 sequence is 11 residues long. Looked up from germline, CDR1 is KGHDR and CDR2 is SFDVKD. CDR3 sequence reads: CATSDADTQYF. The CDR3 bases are TGTGCCACTAGTGATGCGGATACGCAGTATTTT.

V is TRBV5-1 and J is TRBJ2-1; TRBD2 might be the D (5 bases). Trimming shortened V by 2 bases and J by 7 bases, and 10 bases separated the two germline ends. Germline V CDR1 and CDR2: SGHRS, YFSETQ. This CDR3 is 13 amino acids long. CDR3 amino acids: CASSFQLGNEQFF. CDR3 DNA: TGCGCCAGCAGCTTCCAACTAGGGAATGAGCAGTTCTTC.

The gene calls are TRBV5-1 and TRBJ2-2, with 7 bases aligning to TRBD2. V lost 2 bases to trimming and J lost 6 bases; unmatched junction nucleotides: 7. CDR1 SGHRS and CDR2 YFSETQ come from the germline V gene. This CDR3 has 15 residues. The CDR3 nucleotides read TGCGCCAGCAGCTTTATAGCGGGTACGGCCGGGGAGCTGTTTTTT. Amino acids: CASSFIAGTAGELFF.

The CDR3 spells CASSLGAGSYEQYF. DNA of the CDR3: TGTGCCAGCAGCTTGGGGGCTGGCTCCTACGAGCAGTACTTC. The genes are TRBV5-4 and TRBJ2-7; D remains ambiguous. V lost 0 bases to trimming and J lost 0 bases, with 7 bases between them. CDR1 is SGHNT, CDR2 YYREEE, per germline (reference sequence). CDR3 length: 14 residues.

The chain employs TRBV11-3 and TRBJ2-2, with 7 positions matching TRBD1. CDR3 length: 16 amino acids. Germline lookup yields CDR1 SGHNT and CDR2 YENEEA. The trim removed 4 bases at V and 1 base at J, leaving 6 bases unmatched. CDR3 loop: CASSSPTGKNTGELFF. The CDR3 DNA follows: TGTGCCAGCAGCTCCCCGACAGGGAAGAACACCGGGGAGCTGTTTTTT.

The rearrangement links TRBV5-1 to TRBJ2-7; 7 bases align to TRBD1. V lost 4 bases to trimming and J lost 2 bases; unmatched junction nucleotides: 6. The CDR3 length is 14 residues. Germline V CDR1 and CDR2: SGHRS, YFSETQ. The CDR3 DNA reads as TGCGCCAGCAGCCCCGGGACAGTGACCTACGAGCAGTACTTC. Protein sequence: CASSPGTVTYEQYF. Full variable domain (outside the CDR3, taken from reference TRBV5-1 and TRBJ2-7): KAGVTQTPRYLIKTRGQQVTLSCSPISGHRSVSWYQQTPGQGLQFLFEYFSETQRNKGNFPGRFSGRQFSNSRSEMNVSTLELGDSALYLCASSPGTVTYEQYFGPGTRLTVT.

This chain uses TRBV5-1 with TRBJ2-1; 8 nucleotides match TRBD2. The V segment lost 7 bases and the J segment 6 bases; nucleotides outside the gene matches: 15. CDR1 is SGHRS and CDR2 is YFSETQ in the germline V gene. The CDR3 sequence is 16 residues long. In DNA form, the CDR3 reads TGCGCCAGCGGCCGAGGTGGTAGCGGGAAAAGCAATGAGCAGTTCTTC. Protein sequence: CASGRGGSGKSNEQFF.

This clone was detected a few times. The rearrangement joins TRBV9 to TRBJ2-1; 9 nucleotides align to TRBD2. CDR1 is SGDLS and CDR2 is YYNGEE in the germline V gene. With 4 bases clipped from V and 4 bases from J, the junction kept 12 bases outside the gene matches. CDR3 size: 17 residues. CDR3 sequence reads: CASSISSRAGGYNEQFF. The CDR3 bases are TGTGCCAGCAGCATATCCTCTAGAGCGGGAGGATACAATGAGCAGTTCTTC.

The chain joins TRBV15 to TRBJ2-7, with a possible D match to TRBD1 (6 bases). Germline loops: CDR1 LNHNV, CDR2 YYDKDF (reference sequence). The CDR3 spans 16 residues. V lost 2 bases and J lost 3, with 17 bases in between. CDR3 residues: CATSRTTQGHYYEQYF. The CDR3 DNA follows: TGTGCCACCAGCAGAACTACCCAGGGACACTACTACGAGCAGTACTTC.

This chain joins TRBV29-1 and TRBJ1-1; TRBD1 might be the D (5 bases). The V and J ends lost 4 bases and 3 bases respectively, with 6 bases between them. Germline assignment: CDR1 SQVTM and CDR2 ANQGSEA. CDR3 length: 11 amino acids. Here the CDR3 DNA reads TGCAGCGTTGCCAGGGACACTGAAGCTTTCTTT. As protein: CSVARDTEAFF.

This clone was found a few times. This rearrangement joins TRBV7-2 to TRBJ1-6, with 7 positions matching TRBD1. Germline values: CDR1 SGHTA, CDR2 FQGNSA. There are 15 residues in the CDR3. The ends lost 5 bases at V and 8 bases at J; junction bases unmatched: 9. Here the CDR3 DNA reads TGTGCCAGCAGCACCCGACAGGGAGGATATTCACCCCTCCACTTT. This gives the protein CASSTRQGGYSPLHF.